The T cell receptor beta chain under discussion was sequenced for a study of T cell responses to AZD1222 COVID-19 vaccine. Study results and limitations: A mostly white British donor set with more females was recruited, and clonal diversity was possibly underestimated. Researchers report vaccine-associated CD4 TCRs spanning spike, with dominance at 160-218 and 743-854.

Points on this clone: No antigen is known for it.

V was pared by 2 bases and J by 2 bases, with 7 bases between. The CDR3 consists of 13 residues. Repertoires were generated with immunoSEQ multiplex PCR, while TCRdb's copy carries only in-frame clones and drops some. The data show tens of thousands of clones, roughly 89% seen once. The input for sequencing was peripheral blood, taken 28 days after the second AZD1222 dose. The chain is built from TRBV12-3 or TRBV12-4 and TRBJ2-7; D is unresolved. The clonotype comes from an adult who received the AZD1222 COVID-19 vaccine. The CDR3 sequence: CASSLHAAYEQYF. CDR3 coding DNA: TGTGCCAGCAGTTTACACGCCGCCTACGAGCAGTACTTC.